This T cell receptor (beta chain) derives from a study of blood T cell repertoires in COVID-19. Overall study: Researchers got acute and convalescent COVID-19 samples from the United States, Italy and Spain.

Cohorts were assigned according to the clinical history that participants reported. V gave up 5 bases and J gave up 5 bases; unmatched junction bases: 17. The CDR3 spans 19 residues. CDR1 is SGHNT, CDR2 YENEEA, per germline. Authors' analysis steps: Amplification of reference gene primers provided the estimated nucleated cell counts. This table comes from immunoSEQ multiplex PCR, and its TCRdb copy is limited to in-frame clones, with some not included. That table furnishes V, J and clone size, whereas the DNA furnished D and trimming. The repertoire has a few hundred thousand clones, more than 75% of them found once; the top ten carry roughly 0.94%.

The receptor comes from a woman younger than 45 who had recovered from COVID-19. The chain links TRBV11-3 to TRBJ2-1; TRBD2 aligns across 11 bases. Input material: PBMCs or T cells enriched from blood (not recorded which). The CDR3 region has the DNA TGTGCCAGCAGCCTCGTGGGCCCTAGCGGGGGGTCCCTTCACAATGAGCAGTTCTTC. It codes for CASSLVGPSGGSLHNEQFF.